This paragraph reports one TCR beta chain. The CDR3 is 17 residues long. V was trimmed by 5 bases and J by 8 bases, leaving 24 bases between them. Germline lookup yields CDR1 SEHNR and CDR2 FQNEAQ (reference sequence). This entry belongs to a study of T cells in Graves' hyperthyroidism and ophthalmopathy. RNA transcripts were the template for amplifying TCR beta CDR3 regions. The study used the HTBI primer set for a first-round RT-PCR of the TCR CDR3. TCRdb redid the calling of the multiplex PCR reads with MiXCR, one entry per CDR3 protein. Found here are about 570,000 distinct CDR3 sequences, about half of them singletons; the top ten hold roughly 19%.

Sequencing was carried out using peripheral blood or thyroid tissue (not recorded which). The V and J genes are TRBV7-9 and TRBJ2-2; D tentatively reads TRBD1 or TRBD2 (5 bases each). The receptor was isolated from an adult woman with Graves' disease, either hyperthyroidism or ophthalmopathy (not recorded which). Written as DNA, the CDR3 is TGTGCCAGCAGCCCCCCCCCGGGACCAGCGAGGGAAGGGGAGCTGTTTTTT. This gives the protein CASSPPPGPAREGELFF.